The clone carrying this TCR beta chain was observed at least ten times. Its specificity is unknown. Using RNA template, CDR3s of TCR alpha and beta were amplified with iRepertoire arm-PCR. For one-step reverse transcription and amplification, about 90-400 ng of tissue mRNA or PBMC total RNA was used. TCRdb itself ran the multiplex PCR reads through MiXCR, one entry per CDR3 protein. Of 44,000 or so distinct CDR3 sequences in the sample, 20% to 25% were seen once. The CDR3 is 13 amino acids. Germline CDR1 and CDR2: MNHEY and SMNVEV (reference sequence). Trimming cost V 10 bases and J 6 bases; bases outside gene matches: 7. This record belongs to a study of glioma-infiltrating T cells. Study-wide results and caveats: Gliomas, especially low-grade, showed above-expected tissue-blood divergence; non-neoplastic patients showed below. CDR3 overlap between tissue and blood was very small.

The sample comprised glioma tissue, nonneoplastic brain tissue, or PBMCs (not recorded which). The J gene is TRBJ2-3, the V gene TRBV27, with TRBD1 matching 10 bases. The sequence derives from a human donor with low-grade glioma or glioblastoma, undergoing nonglioma brain surgery, or in good health (not recorded which). Here the CDR3 DNA reads TGTGCCAAATGGGACAGGGGTCGGGATACGCAGTATTTT. Its translation is CAKWDRGRDTQYF.